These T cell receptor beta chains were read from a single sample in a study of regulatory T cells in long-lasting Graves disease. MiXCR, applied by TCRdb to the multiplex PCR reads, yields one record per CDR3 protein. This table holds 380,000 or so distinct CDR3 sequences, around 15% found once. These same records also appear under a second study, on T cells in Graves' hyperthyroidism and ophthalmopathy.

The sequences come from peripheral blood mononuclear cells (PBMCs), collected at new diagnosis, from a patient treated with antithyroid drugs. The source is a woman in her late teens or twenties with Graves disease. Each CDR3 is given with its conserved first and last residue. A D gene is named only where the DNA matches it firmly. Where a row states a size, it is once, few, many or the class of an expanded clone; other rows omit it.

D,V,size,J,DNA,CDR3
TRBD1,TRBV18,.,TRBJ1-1,TGTGCCAGCTCACGTCGACAGGGTTCCACTCTCGAGGTTGAAGCTTTCTTT,CASSRRQGSTLEVEAFF
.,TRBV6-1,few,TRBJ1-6,TGTGCCAGCACGACGGGTCTCCCGAAATCACCCCTCCACTTT,CASTTGLPKSPLHF
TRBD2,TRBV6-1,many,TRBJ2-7,TGTGCCAGCAGTGAGAGCGGGAGTGGCTACGAGCAGTACTTC,CASSESGSGYEQYF
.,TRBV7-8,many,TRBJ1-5,TGTGCCAGCAGCTTAGATCTCAATCCCCGGCTTAGCAATCAGCCCCAGCATTTT,CASSLDLNPRLSNQPQHF
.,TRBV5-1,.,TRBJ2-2,TGCGCCAGCAGCTTGGGAGGGAGCCACACCGGGGAGCTGTTTTTT,CASSLGGSHTGELFF
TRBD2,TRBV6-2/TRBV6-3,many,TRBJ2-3,TGTGCCAGCAGTTACCATCCTCAGGGAGGGTCTGATACGCAGTATTTT,CASSYHPQGGSDTQYF
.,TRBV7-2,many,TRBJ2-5,TGTGCCAGCAGCTTACGTCAGCAAGAGACCCAGTACTTC,CASSLRQQETQYF
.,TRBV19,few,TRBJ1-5,TGTGCCAGTAGTATTACTCGGGGGACGGGAAATCAGCCCCAGCATTTT,CASSITRGTGNQPQHF
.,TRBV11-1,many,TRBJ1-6,TGTGCCAGCAGACCCGCCGACGGAAATAATTCACCCCTCCACTTT,CASRPADGNNSPLHF
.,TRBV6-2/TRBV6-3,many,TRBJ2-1,TGTGCCAGCAGTTACTCGTTCCTCCCTCGACCAAGCTCCTACAATGAGCAGTTCTTC,CASSYSFLPRPSSYNEQFF
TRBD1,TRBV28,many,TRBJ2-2,TGTGCCAGCAGTAACCTCGGGACAGGGCTCGGGGAGCTGTTTTTT,CASSNLGTGLGELFF
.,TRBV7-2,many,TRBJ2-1,TGTGCCAGCAGCTTTTACGGGAGCTCCTACAATGAGCAGTTCTTC,CASSFYGSSYNEQFF
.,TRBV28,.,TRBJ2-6,TGTGCCAGCAGTTTATCGAGTCGTGGCGTCCTGACTTTC,CASSLSSRGVLTF
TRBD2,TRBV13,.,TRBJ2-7,TGTGCCAGCAGCTCCCGCGGGGGGACTAGCTCTATTACAGCGCCGGAGCCGTACTTC,CASSSRGGTSSITAPEPYF
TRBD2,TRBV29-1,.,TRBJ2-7,TGCAGCGTTGGGACTAGCGGGAGCCGTGAGCAGTACTTC,CSVGTSGSREQYF
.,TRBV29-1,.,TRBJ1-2,TGCAGCGTTGTTGCTGAAACAGGCGGGGAACAAAACTATGGCTACACCTTC,CSVVAETGGEQNYGYTF
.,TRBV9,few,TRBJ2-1,TGTGCCAGCAGCGTACGCCAGGGTGGCGACAATGAGCAGTTCTTC,CASSVRQGGDNEQFF
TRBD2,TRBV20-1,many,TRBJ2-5,TGCAGTGCTAGAGGGACTAGCGGGGAGGGGACCCAGTACTTC,CSARGTSGEGTQYF
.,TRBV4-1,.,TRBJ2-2,TGCGCCAGCAGGAGACTCTTGAACACCGGGGAGCTGTTTTTT,CASRRLLNTGELFF
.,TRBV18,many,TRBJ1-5,TGTGCCAGCTCACAAGACAGGCCACCCCAGCATTTT,CASSQDRPPQHF
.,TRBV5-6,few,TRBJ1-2,TGTGCCAGCAGCTTGGACAGGAAAATTTATGGCTACACCTTC,CASSLDRKIYGYTF
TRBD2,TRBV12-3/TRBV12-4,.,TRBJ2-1,TGTGCCAGCAGTTTAATGGGACTAGCAGCTGGTGAGCAGTTCTTC,CASSLMGLAAGEQFF
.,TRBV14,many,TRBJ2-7,TGTGCCAGCAGCCCCCTAGGGACGGCTTACGAGCAGTACTTC,CASSPLGTAYEQYF
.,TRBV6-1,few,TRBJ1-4,TGTGCCAGCAGGGGCAAAGGGACAAGAAATGAAAAACTGTTTTTT,CASRGKGTRNEKLFF
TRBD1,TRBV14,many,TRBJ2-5,TGTGCCAGCAGCCCCGGGACAGGAGGATGGGAGACCCAGTACTTC,CASSPGTGGWETQYF
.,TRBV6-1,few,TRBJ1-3,TGTGCCAGCAAGCCGGGGTTCTCTGGAAACACCATATATTTT,CASKPGFSGNTIYF
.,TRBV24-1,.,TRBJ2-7,TGTGCCACCAGTGATCCGGCTAGGGAGCAGTACTTC,CATSDPAREQYF
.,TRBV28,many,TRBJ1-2,TGTGCCAGCAGTGTAACCACAGGACGGGGGGCAGTTGGCTACACCTTC,CASSVTTGRGAVGYTF
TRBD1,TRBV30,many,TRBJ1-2,TGTGCCTCACACAGGGGGAGCGGCTACACCTTC,CASHRGSGYTF